Listed below are T cell receptor beta chains from one sample, sequenced in a study of neurological immune-mediated disorders. TCRdb re-called the 5' RACE reads with MiXCR, one entry per CDR3 protein. The table lists nearly 60,000 distinct CDR3 sequences, roughly 3.5% of them singletons. Sequenced input: PBMCs. The receptors come from a woman aged 30 to 39 with multiple sclerosis. CDR3s include the opening cysteine and the closing phenylalanine or tryptophan. Fields, in order: clone size, J gene, D gene, V gene, CDR3 protein, CDR3 DNA. A D gene is named only where the DNA matches it firmly. A clone size is listed for some rows: how often the clone was seen (once, few, many), or a class if it is expanded.

>many|TRBJ2-1|-|TRBV4-2
CASSQEALGYNEQFF
TGTGCCAGCAGCCAAGAAGCTCTTGGCTACAATGAGCAGTTCTTC
>many|TRBJ2-1|-|TRBV2
CATLTAQSSYNEQFF
TGTGCCACCTTGACAGCCCAGAGCTCCTACAATGAGCAGTTCTTC
>few|TRBJ2-7|-|TRBV12-3/TRBV12-4
CASSLGGATYEQYF
TGTGCCAGCAGTTTGGGGGGCGCGACATACGAGCAGTACTTC
>many|TRBJ2-7|-|TRBV5-1
CASSLPTVDEQYF
TGCGCCAGCAGCTTGCCGACAGTAGACGAGCAGTACTTC
>many|TRBJ2-3|-|TRBV10-3
CAIKAAGEDTQYF
TGTGCCATCAAGGCTGCGGGCGAAGATACGCAGTATTTT
>many|TRBJ2-1|-|TRBV29-1
CSVVGGLGVSEQFF
TGCAGCGTTGTTGGGGGACTGGGTGTGTCTGAGCAGTTCTTC
>many|TRBJ2-1|TRBD2|TRBV29-1
CSVTPISGSQFF
TGCAGCGTAACCCCCATTAGCGGGAGCCAGTTCTTC
>many|TRBJ2-5|TRBD1|TRBV3-1
CASSFGTGAETQYF
TGTGCCAGCAGCTTCGGGACAGGGGCAGAGACCCAGTACTTC
>many|TRBJ1-2|TRBD1|TRBV28
CASSWDRAYGYTF
TGTGCCAGCAGTTGGGACAGGGCATATGGCTACACCTTC
>many|TRBJ2-1|TRBD2|TRBV3-1
CASSQGPGLAGNEQFF
TGTGCCAGCAGCCAAGGACCGGGACTAGCGGGGAATGAGCAGTTCTTC
>many|TRBJ1-2|-|TRBV6-6
CASSYGGAARGYTF
TGTGCCAGCAGTTACGGGGGGGCTGCGCGTGGCTACACCTTC
>many|TRBJ2-2|-|TRBV12-3/TRBV12-4
CASSITGELFF
TGTGCCAGCAGTATCACCGGGGAGCTGTTTTTT
>many|TRBJ1-5|TRBD1|TRBV20-1
CSARDRQGAWQPQHF
TGCAGTGCTAGAGATCGACAGGGGGCTTGGCAGCCCCAGCATTTT
>few|TRBJ2-3|TRBD2|TRBV20-1
CSARPHSGGTQYF
TGCAGTGCTAGGCCCCATAGCGGGGGTACGCAGTATTTT
>many|TRBJ2-3|TRBD2|TRBV5-1
CASSLAGISTDTQYF
TGCGCCAGCAGCTTAGCGGGGATTAGCACAGATACGCAGTATTTT
>many|TRBJ2-7|-|TRBV12-3/TRBV12-4
CASSPGGHGGEQYF
TGTGCCAGCAGTCCCGGTGGTCATGGGGGGGAGCAGTACTTC
>many|TRBJ2-1|TRBD1|TRBV7-2
CASSLVGSGTGVEQFF
TGTGCCAGCAGCTTAGTCGGGTCCGGGACAGGGGTTGAGCAGTTCTTC
>many|TRBJ1-6|TRBD1|TRBV28
CASTERDRGLSPLHF
TGTGCCAGCACCGAGCGGGACAGGGGGCTTTCACCCCTCCACTTT
>many|TRBJ1-4|-|TRBV4-1
CASSQEPATNEKLFF
TGCGCCAGCAGCCAAGAACCAGCAACTAATGAAAAACTGTTTTTT
>many|TRBJ2-2|-|TRBV15
CATSRGTTGELFF
TGTGCCACTAGTCGGGGGACTACCGGGGAGCTGTTTTTT
>many|TRBJ2-3|TRBD2|TRBV20-1
CSASTSGMNTDTQYF
TGCAGTGCTAGTACTAGCGGAATGAACACAGATACGCAGTATTTT
>many|TRBJ2-1|TRBD2|TRBV5-1
CASSFGLVPSGKPYNEQFF
TGCGCCAGCAGCTTTGGGCTGGTCCCCAGCGGGAAACCCTACAATGAGCAGTTCTTC
>many|TRBJ1-4|-|TRBV10-1
CASSETGPDEKLFF
TGCGCCAGCAGTGAGACAGGTCCCGATGAAAAACTGTTTTTT
>few|TRBJ1-2|-|TRBV30
CAWSERGGYTF
TGTGCCTGGAGTGAACGGGGTGGCTACACCTTC
>many|TRBJ2-7|TRBD1|TRBV15
CATSLGGTYEQYF
TGTGCCACCAGCCTAGGGGGCACCTACGAGCAGTACTTC
>many|TRBJ2-7|TRBD2|TRBV6-6
CASSALAGGSEQYF
TGTGCCAGCAGCGCACTAGCGGGAGGTAGTGAGCAGTACTTC
>many|TRBJ1-1|-|TRBV5-1
CASSLVTGSLNTEAFF
TGCGCCAGCAGCTTGGTAACCGGATCTTTGAACACTGAAGCTTTCTTT
>many|TRBJ2-1|TRBD2|TRBV7-2
CASSLEISGRSSYNEQFF
TGTGCCAGCAGCTTAGAAATTAGCGGGAGGAGCTCCTACAATGAGCAGTTCTTC
>many|TRBJ1-1|-|TRBV7-8
CASSPHLGVTEAFF
TGTGCCAGCAGCCCTCATTTAGGGGTGACTGAAGCTTTCTTT
>many|TRBJ2-3|-|TRBV6-6
CAVQRADTQYF
TGTGCCGTCCAGAGGGCAGATACGCAGTATTTT
>-|TRBJ2-3|TRBD2|TRBV5-1
CASSASGGGSDTQYF
TGCGCCAGCAGCGCATCGGGAGGTGGGTCAGATACGCAGTATTTT
>many|TRBJ2-1|-|TRBV10-3
CAISESTPEQFF
TGTGCCATCAGTGAGTCGACCCCTGAGCAGTTCTTC
>many|TRBJ2-7|-|TRBV30
CAWSFDSESYEQYF
TGTGCCTGGAGTTTCGACAGTGAATCCTACGAGCAGTACTTC
>few|TRBJ1-5|-|TRBV4-1
CASSPVPGDGNQPQNF
TGCGCCAGCAGCCCAGTCCCCGGAGACGGAAATCAGCCCCAGAATTTT
>many|TRBJ1-5|-|TRBV28
CASSPPPGSNQPQHF
TGTGCCAGCAGTCCCCCTCCAGGGAGCAATCAGCCCCAGCATTTT
>many|TRBJ2-3|-|TRBV12-3/TRBV12-4
CASSLDREGKDTQYF
TGTGCCAGCAGCCTTGACAGGGAGGGAAAGGATACGCAGTATTTT
>many|TRBJ1-6|TRBD1|TRBV12-3/TRBV12-4
CASSLTGGSDSPLHF
TGTGCCAGCAGTTTGACAGGGGGTTCTGATTCACCCCTCCACTTT
>many|TRBJ2-1|-|TRBV5-1
CASSPDIYNEQFF
TGCGCCAGCAGCCCGGACATCTACAATGAGCAGTTCTTC
>many|TRBJ2-1|-|TRBV7-9
CASSFLIPDNEQFF
TGTGCCAGCAGCTTCTTGATCCCAGACAATGAGCAGTTCTTC
>many|TRBJ2-1|-|TRBV5-1
CASSPDSYNEQFF
TGCGCCAGCAGCCCAGACTCGTACAATGAGCAGTTCTTC
>many|TRBJ1-2|TRBD1|TRBV6-5
CASRGTGFYGYTF
TGTGCCAGCAGAGGGACAGGGTTCTATGGCTACACCTTC
>many|TRBJ2-2|TRBD1|TRBV5-1
CASRTGTANTGELFF
TGCGCCAGCAGAACTGGGACAGCGAACACCGGGGAGCTGTTTTTT
>few|TRBJ1-1|-|TRBV9
CASSAWGTEAFF
TGTGCCAGCAGCGCCTGGGGCACTGAAGCTTTCTTT
>many|TRBJ2-3|-|TRBV12-3/TRBV12-4
CASIPGGPPPDTQYF
TGTGCCAGCATTCCAGGGGGGCCGCCGCCGGATACGCAGTATTTT
>many|TRBJ2-1|-|TRBV3-1
CASSQDPRGSGPYNEQFF
TGTGCCAGCAGCCAAGATCCTCGGGGCAGTGGACCTTATAATGAGCAGTTCTTC